This is a list of T cell receptor beta chains from one sample in a study of cytomegalovirus exposure and HLA in healthy donors. Sequencing used immunoSEQ multiplex PCR; TCRdb keeps in-frame clones, though not all of them. The table records 100,000 to 150,000 clones, roughly 70% of them present only once. Sequencing was done on a sample of PBMCs. These receptors came from a woman aged 40 to 50 in good health and CMV-seropositive. Both conserved end residues are part of each CDR3. The order of the fields is CDR3 DNA, CDR3 protein, D gene, V gene, J gene, clone size. The D gene is left open where the match is weak. Some rows mark clone size as missing; the rest say once, few, many or name a class of expanded clone.

cdr3_nt: TGTGCCAGCAGCCCCTCGAACATTGAAGCTTTCTTT
cdr3_aa: CASSPSNIEAFF
d_call: NA
v_call: TRBV7-9
j_call: TRBJ1-1
clone_size: once

cdr3_nt: TGTGCCTGGAGCGCTCTAGCGGGAAGCACAGATACGCAGTATTTT
cdr3_aa: CAWSALAGSTDTQYF
d_call: TRBD2
v_call: TRBV30
j_call: TRBJ2-3
clone_size: NA

cdr3_nt: TGCGCCAGCAGCCAAGAAGGAGGGACGAGAGGCACAGATACGCAGTATTTT
cdr3_aa: CASSQEGGTRGTDTQYF
d_call: NA
v_call: TRBV4-3
j_call: TRBJ2-3
clone_size: NA

cdr3_nt: TGTGCCAGCAGCCAAGGATTAGCGGGATTCAATGAGCAGTTCTTC
cdr3_aa: CASSQGLAGFNEQFF
d_call: TRBD2
v_call: TRBV14
j_call: TRBJ2-1
clone_size: NA

cdr3_nt: TGTGCCAGCAGTTACGGGGGGTCTACCTCCTACGAGCAGTACTTC
cdr3_aa: CASSYGGSTSYEQYF
d_call: NA
v_call: TRBV6-5
j_call: TRBJ2-7
clone_size: NA

cdr3_nt: TGCGCCAGCAGCCCGGGGGGGGGAGATACGCAGTATTTT
cdr3_aa: CASSPGGGDTQYF
d_call: TRBD2
v_call: TRBV5-1
j_call: TRBJ2-3
clone_size: NA

cdr3_nt: TGTGCCAGCACGGGAGCAGGGAGGACGAACACTGAAGCTTTCTTT
cdr3_aa: CASTGAGRTNTEAFF
d_call: NA
v_call: TRBV2
j_call: TRBJ1-1
clone_size: NA

cdr3_nt: TGTGCCAGCCAAACCTGGGACACCTCCTACGAGCAGTACTTC
cdr3_aa: CASQTWDTSYEQYF
d_call: NA
v_call: TRBV2
j_call: TRBJ2-7
clone_size: NA

cdr3_nt: TGTGCCAGCAGTTTGTATCGACCCCCTAGAGGACAGGGGTCCCCTAACTATGGCTACACCTTC
cdr3_aa: CASSLYRPPRGQGSPNYGYTF
d_call: TRBD1
v_call: TRBV27
j_call: TRBJ1-2
clone_size: NA

cdr3_nt: TGTGCCAGCAGCTTTCGCGGGGACGAGCAGTACTTC
cdr3_aa: CASSFRGDEQYF
d_call: NA
v_call: TRBV7-2
j_call: TRBJ2-7
clone_size: few

cdr3_nt: TGCGCCAGCAGCTTGGGGAGGAGCCAAGAGACCCAGTACTTC
cdr3_aa: CASSLGRSQETQYF
d_call: NA
v_call: TRBV5-1
j_call: TRBJ2-5
clone_size: NA

cdr3_nt: TGTGCCAGCAGCTTAGGACAGGCTGATCAGCCCCAGCATTTT
cdr3_aa: CASSLGQADQPQHF
d_call: NA
v_call: TRBV7-9
j_call: TRBJ1-5
clone_size: NA

cdr3_nt: TGTGCCAGCATCTCGCGGTCTAACAATGAGCAGTTCTTC
cdr3_aa: CASISRSNNEQFF
d_call: NA
v_call: TRBV6-5
j_call: TRBJ2-1
clone_size: few

cdr3_nt: TGTGCCACCAGGGGCAGGGGAGGGCAAGAGACCCAGTACTTC
cdr3_aa: CATRGRGGQETQYF
d_call: NA
v_call: TRBV15
j_call: TRBJ2-5
clone_size: NA

cdr3_nt: TGTGCCAGCAGCTTAAGGACTAGCGGGCCCAATGAGCAGTTCTTC
cdr3_aa: CASSLRTSGPNEQFF
d_call: TRBD2
v_call: TRBV7-9
j_call: TRBJ2-1
clone_size: NA

cdr3_nt: TGCGCCAGCAGCCAAGTGCTCCGGCGCCTAGCGGGAGGGGCCGGGGAGCTGTTTTTT
cdr3_aa: CASSQVLRRLAGGAGELFF
d_call: TRBD2
v_call: TRBV4-3
j_call: TRBJ2-2
clone_size: few

cdr3_nt: TGCGCCAGCAGCTTCCGAACCGGGACAGGGGGCTCAGATACGCAGTATTTT
cdr3_aa: CASSFRTGTGGSDTQYF
d_call: TRBD1
v_call: TRBV5-1
j_call: TRBJ2-3
clone_size: NA

cdr3_nt: TGCGCCAGCAGCTTGGCCGGAGGGACCGATGAGCAGTTCTTC
cdr3_aa: CASSLAGGTDEQFF
d_call: NA
v_call: TRBV5-1
j_call: TRBJ2-1
clone_size: NA

cdr3_nt: TGTGCCAGCAGTGATACTAGCGGGGACTACAATGAGCAGTTCTTC
cdr3_aa: CASSDTSGDYNEQFF
d_call: TRBD2
v_call: TRBV28
j_call: TRBJ2-1
clone_size: NA

cdr3_nt: TGTGCCAGCAGTGGATTCGGGACTAGCAGACCCTACGAGCAGTACTTC
cdr3_aa: CASSGFGTSRPYEQYF
d_call: TRBD2
v_call: TRBV6-1
j_call: TRBJ2-7
clone_size: NA

cdr3_nt: TGTGCCATCAGAGAGGGGGGGGCTCAAGAGACCCAGTACTTC
cdr3_aa: CAIREGGAQETQYF
d_call: NA
v_call: TRBV10-3
j_call: TRBJ2-5
clone_size: NA

cdr3_nt: TGCAGCGTGCAGATCCGGGACAGGGGGTTTGAGCAGTACTTC
cdr3_aa: CSVQIRDRGFEQYF
d_call: TRBD1
v_call: TRBV29-1
j_call: TRBJ2-7
clone_size: few

cdr3_nt: TGTGCCATCAGTGAGGCGGCTAGCGGGGGACAACTAGCCAAAAACATTCAGTACTTC
cdr3_aa: CAISEAASGGQLAKNIQYF
d_call: TRBD2
v_call: TRBV10-3
j_call: TRBJ2-4
clone_size: NA

cdr3_nt: TGCGCCAGCAGCCAAGGCGGGAGCCACACCGGGGAGCTGTTTTTT
cdr3_aa: CASSQGGSHTGELFF
d_call: TRBD2
v_call: TRBV4-3
j_call: TRBJ2-2
clone_size: NA

cdr3_nt: TGTGCCAGCAGCCGAAGCGACAGGGAGTTAACCTACGAGCAGTACTTC
cdr3_aa: CASSRSDRELTYEQYF
d_call: TRBD1
v_call: TRBV5-4
j_call: TRBJ2-7
clone_size: NA

cdr3_nt: TGTGCCAGCAGCTTACCCTTCGTACTAAACAGGGACACTGAAGCTTTCTTT
cdr3_aa: CASSLPFVLNRDTEAFF
d_call: NA
v_call: TRBV5-6
j_call: TRBJ1-1
clone_size: NA

cdr3_nt: TGTGCCAGCTCACCACCGGGACAGGGTCTCCACGAGCAGTACTTC
cdr3_aa: CASSPPGQGLHEQYF
d_call: TRBD1
v_call: TRBV18
j_call: TRBJ2-7
clone_size: NA

cdr3_nt: TGCGCCAGCAGCTTGGGGACAGGGAGCTCCTACGAGCAGTACTTC
cdr3_aa: CASSLGTGSSYEQYF
d_call: TRBD1
v_call: TRBV5-1
j_call: TRBJ2-7
clone_size: NA

cdr3_nt: TGTGCCAGTAGTATCGGACAGAACACTGAAGCTTTCTTT
cdr3_aa: CASSIGQNTEAFF
d_call: NA
v_call: TRBV19
j_call: TRBJ1-1
clone_size: NA

cdr3_nt: TGCGCCAGCAGCCAAGATTCCCTTGGCTACACCTTC
cdr3_aa: CASSQDSLGYTF
d_call: NA
v_call: TRBV4-1
j_call: TRBJ1-2
clone_size: NA

cdr3_nt: TGTGCCAGCAGTCTCATTGAGACAGGGGCTTTCTATGGCTACACCTTC
cdr3_aa: CASSLIETGAFYGYTF
d_call: TRBD1
v_call: TRBV28
j_call: TRBJ1-2
clone_size: NA

cdr3_nt: TGTGCCAGCAGTGAATATGCGGGGCCGAACACCGGGGAGCTGTTTTTT
cdr3_aa: CASSEYAGPNTGELFF
d_call: NA
v_call: TRBV25-1
j_call: TRBJ2-2
clone_size: few

cdr3_nt: TGTGCCAGCAGCACAACCGAGGGAGACGCTGAAGCTTTCTTT
cdr3_aa: CASSTTEGDAEAFF
d_call: NA
v_call: TRBV5-6
j_call: TRBJ1-1
clone_size: NA

cdr3_nt: TGTGCCAGCAGTTACGGGGCGGGGGCCGCGGATACGCAGTATTTT
cdr3_aa: CASSYGAGAADTQYF
d_call: NA
v_call: TRBV6-5
j_call: TRBJ2-3
clone_size: once

cdr3_nt: TGTGCCAGCAGATCTGATCGGGAGGAGACCCAGTACTTC
cdr3_aa: CASRSDREETQYF
d_call: NA
v_call: TRBV7-3
j_call: TRBJ2-5
clone_size: NA

cdr3_nt: TGCGCCAGCAGCTCTGATCCCGGGACAGGCTACGAGCAGTACTTC
cdr3_aa: CASSSDPGTGYEQYF
d_call: TRBD1
v_call: TRBV5-1
j_call: TRBJ2-7
clone_size: NA

cdr3_nt: TGTGCCAGCAGCGTAGAGGCTAGCGGGAGGGCGAGCTCCTACAATGAGCAGTTCTTC
cdr3_aa: CASSVEASGRASSYNEQFF
d_call: TRBD2
v_call: TRBV9
j_call: TRBJ2-1
clone_size: NA

cdr3_nt: TGTGCCTGGAGTGAGACAGTGGCCGGGGAGCTGTTTTTT
cdr3_aa: CAWSETVAGELFF
d_call: NA
v_call: TRBV30
j_call: TRBJ2-2
clone_size: NA

cdr3_nt: TGTGCCAGCAGCTTAGGATCTGGCTACACTGAAGCTTTCTTT
cdr3_aa: CASSLGSGYTEAFF
d_call: NA
v_call: TRBV13
j_call: TRBJ1-1
clone_size: NA

cdr3_nt: TGCAGCGGGGGGGGCCAATACAATGAGCAGTTCTTC
cdr3_aa: CSGGGQYNEQFF
d_call: NA
v_call: TRBV29-1
j_call: TRBJ2-1
clone_size: NA

cdr3_nt: TGCAGCGCCGGGACATCGAACACTGAAGCTTTCTTT
cdr3_aa: CSAGTSNTEAFF
d_call: NA
v_call: TRBV29-1
j_call: TRBJ1-1
clone_size: NA

cdr3_nt: TGTGCCAGCAGCTTGGTAACAGGGAACACTGAAGCTTTCTTT
cdr3_aa: CASSLVTGNTEAFF
d_call: NA
v_call: TRBV5-6
j_call: TRBJ1-1
clone_size: NA

cdr3_nt: TGTGCCAGCAGTGCAACAGGGGTTCGAACTGAAGCTTTCTTT
cdr3_aa: CASSATGVRTEAFF
d_call: TRBD1
v_call: TRBV6-4
j_call: TRBJ1-1
clone_size: NA

cdr3_nt: TGTGCCAGCAGTGTTGGGCGGGGCTCCTACGAGCAGTACTTC
cdr3_aa: CASSVGRGSYEQYF
d_call: NA
v_call: TRBV2
j_call: TRBJ2-7
clone_size: few

cdr3_nt: TGTGCCAGCAGTTTATTGAGTATGTTCGGGGAGCTGTTTTTT
cdr3_aa: CASSLLSMFGELFF
d_call: NA
v_call: TRBV27
j_call: TRBJ2-2
clone_size: NA

cdr3_nt: TGTGCCAGCAGCTTGACGACAGGGGGCGTTGAGACCCAGTACTTC
cdr3_aa: CASSLTTGGVETQYF
d_call: TRBD1
v_call: TRBV11-3
j_call: TRBJ2-5
clone_size: few

cdr3_nt: TGTGCCAGCAGCCAAGAAGTTTGGAACAGGGGTCTCTCCTACGAGCAGTACTTC
cdr3_aa: CASSQEVWNRGLSYEQYF
d_call: TRBD1
v_call: TRBV14
j_call: TRBJ2-7
clone_size: NA

cdr3_nt: TGTGCCAGCAGTGAAGAGGCAGGGCGGCCCGGGGAGCTGTTTTTT
cdr3_aa: CASSEEAGRPGELFF
d_call: NA
v_call: TRBV6-4
j_call: TRBJ2-2
clone_size: NA

cdr3_nt: TGTGCCTTAAATAGCGGGGGGTCAAATGAGCAGTTCTTC
cdr3_aa: CALNSGGSNEQFF
d_call: TRBD2
v_call: TRBV30
j_call: TRBJ2-1
clone_size: once

cdr3_nt: TGCGCCAGCAGCCGGACTAGCGGGGCCCAGAGCTCCTACAATGAGCAGTTCTTC
cdr3_aa: CASSRTSGAQSSYNEQFF
d_call: TRBD2
v_call: TRBV4-3
j_call: TRBJ2-1
clone_size: NA

cdr3_nt: TGTGCCAGCAGCTCCGGACTAGCGACTGTAGAGACCCAGTACTTC
cdr3_aa: CASSSGLATVETQYF
d_call: TRBD2
v_call: TRBV27
j_call: TRBJ2-5
clone_size: NA

cdr3_nt: TGTGCCAGCAGCAGCCGACAGGGACTGAACACTGAAGCTTTCTTT
cdr3_aa: CASSSRQGLNTEAFF
d_call: TRBD1
v_call: TRBV2
j_call: TRBJ1-1
clone_size: few

cdr3_nt: TGTGCCAGCTCACCCGGGACAGGCCCCACTGAAGCTTTCTTT
cdr3_aa: CASSPGTGPTEAFF
d_call: TRBD1
v_call: TRBV18
j_call: TRBJ1-1
clone_size: NA

cdr3_nt: TGTGCCAGTGGGGACAGACTGTCGGCCCAGTACTTC
cdr3_aa: CASGDRLSAQYF
d_call: TRBD1
v_call: TRBV19
j_call: TRBJ2-5
clone_size: NA

cdr3_nt: TGTGCCATCAGTGGACAGGGCAATCAGCCCCAGCATTTT
cdr3_aa: CAISGQGNQPQHF
d_call: NA
v_call: TRBV10-3
j_call: TRBJ1-5
clone_size: few